Below, 3 T cell receptor beta chains from the same sample are listed, as sequenced in a study of PD-1 blockade in classical Hodgkin lymphoma. Produced via immunoSEQ multiplex PCR; TCRdb's table is partial and in-frame only. The sample carries around 40,000 clones, around 78% recorded once. Exposure to brentuximab vedotin varied, and each patient had relapsed following autologous stem cell transplantation. The material sequenced was peripheral blood mononuclear cells (PBMCs), taken at baseline. Every receptor here comes from a human donor with classical Hodgkin lymphoma.

The chain couples TRBV7-9 to TRBJ2-7; a weak D match, TRBD2 (6 bases). The CDR3 extends over 12 amino acids. Germline V lookup: CDR1 SEHNR, CDR2 FQNEAQ (reference sequence). The germline V and J ends were trimmed by 11 bases and 1 base, with 12 bases remaining between them. The CDR3 here is CAGSGDSYEQYF. CDR3 bases: TGTGCCGGCTCGGGGGATTCCTACGAGCAGTACTTC.

The chain has TRBV6-5 and TRBJ1-2; D uncertain. The CDR3 spans 12 residues. Germline lookup yields CDR1 MNHEY and CDR2 SVGAGI. V lost 2 bases to trimming and J lost 7 bases, with 8 bases between them. CDR3 in DNA: TGTGCCAGCAGTTACGGCAGTGGTGGCTACACCTTC. Translation: CASSYGSGGYTF.

CDR3 sequence: CASSKGLASTDTQYF. Here the CDR3 DNA reads TGCGCCAGCAGCAAGGGACTAGCGAGCACAGATACGCAGTATTTT. The rearrangement links TRBV10-1 to TRBJ2-3; 10 bases match TRBD2. V shed 6 bases and J 0 bases; nucleotides not matched to a gene: 3. The CDR3 has 15 residues. Looked up from germline, CDR1 is WNHNN and CDR2 is SYGVQD (reference sequence).